A selection of T cell receptor beta chains follows, all from one sample in a study of T cells after yellow fever vaccination. One entry per CDR3 protein results from TCRdb running MiXCR on the 5' RACE reads. The profile shows a few hundred thousand distinct CDR3 sequences, 6.2% of them singletons. This specimen was PBMCs, taken 5 days after the yellow fever booster vaccination. These receptors originate from a man between 25 and 39 years old who received the YFV17D yellow fever vaccine. Each CDR3 is given with its conserved first and last residue. The D gene is left open where the match is weak. A row's size may be missing; if present it is once, few, many or a size class.

v_gene: TRBV5-1
abundance: -
d_gene: TRBD2
j_gene: TRBJ2-3
len: 16
CDR3aa: CASSLGGRANTDTQYF
CDR3nt: TGCGCCAGCAGCTTAGGCGGGAGGGCCAACACAGATACGCAGTATTTT

v_gene: TRBV29-1
abundance: few
d_gene: -
j_gene: TRBJ1-4
len: 12
CDR3aa: CSAYGSNEKLFF
CDR3nt: TGCAGCGCGTACGGGAGCAATGAAAAACTGTTTTTT

v_gene: TRBV7-8
abundance: many
d_gene: -
j_gene: TRBJ2-4
len: 16
CDR3aa: CASSPGVYRRENIQYF
CDR3nt: TGTGCCAGCAGCCCCGGCGTTTATAGACGGGAAAACATTCAGTACTTC

v_gene: TRBV5-1
abundance: many
d_gene: TRBD1
j_gene: TRBJ1-2
len: 15
CDR3aa: CASSSPDREAYGYTF
CDR3nt: TGCGCCAGCAGCTCTCCGGACAGGGAGGCCTATGGCTACACCTTC

v_gene: TRBV5-4
abundance: -
d_gene: -
j_gene: TRBJ1-2
len: 14
CDR3aa: CASSLSVGPDGYTF
CDR3nt: TGTGCCAGCAGCTTATCTGTAGGACCCGATGGCTACACCTTC

v_gene: TRBV6-2/TRBV6-3
abundance: few
d_gene: -
j_gene: TRBJ2-1
len: 15
CDR3aa: CASSRTGASNYEQFF
CDR3nt: TGTGCCAGCAGTAGGACGGGAGCCTCGAACTATGAGCAGTTCTTC

v_gene: TRBV20-1
abundance: -
d_gene: -
j_gene: TRBJ2-3
len: 15
CDR3aa: CSASGLDSRTDTQYF
CDR3nt: TGCAGTGCTAGCGGACTGGACAGCCGCACAGATACGCAGTATTTT

v_gene: TRBV11-2
abundance: -
d_gene: -
j_gene: TRBJ2-1
len: 12
CDR3aa: CASSSPAYEQFF
CDR3nt: TGTGCCAGCAGCTCACCGGCCTATGAGCAGTTCTTC

v_gene: TRBV18
abundance: -
d_gene: TRBD1
j_gene: TRBJ1-1
len: 17
CDR3aa: CASSPQLTRGQNTEAFF
CDR3nt: TGTGCCAGCTCACCACAGTTGACGAGGGGGCAGAACACTGAAGCTTTCTTT

v_gene: TRBV30
abundance: many
d_gene: -
j_gene: TRBJ2-5
len: 13
CDR3aa: CAWSGLQPETQYF
CDR3nt: TGTGCCTGGAGCGGTCTCCAACCGGAGACCCAGTACTTC

v_gene: TRBV2
abundance: many
d_gene: -
j_gene: TRBJ1-4
len: 14
CDR3aa: CASTSLGPNEKLFF
CDR3nt: TGTGCCAGCACCTCCCTCGGACCAAATGAAAAACTGTTTTTT

v_gene: TRBV30
abundance: few
d_gene: -
j_gene: TRBJ1-2
len: 13
CDR3aa: CAWTLGANYGYTF
CDR3nt: TGTGCCTGGACTCTCGGAGCTAACTATGGCTACACCTTC

v_gene: TRBV28
abundance: few
d_gene: TRBD2
j_gene: TRBJ2-3
len: 14
CDR3aa: CASIFSGPGGTQYF
CDR3nt: TGTGCCAGCATTTTCAGCGGCCCGGGAGGGACGCAGTATTTT

v_gene: TRBV7-9
abundance: few
d_gene: -
j_gene: TRBJ1-5
len: 13
CDR3aa: CASSFRPNQPQHF
CDR3nt: TGTGCCAGCAGCTTCCGTCCGAATCAGCCCCAGCATTTT

v_gene: TRBV25-1
abundance: many
d_gene: -
j_gene: TRBJ2-7
len: 11
CDR3aa: CASSEFYEQYF
CDR3nt: TGTGCCAGCAGTGAATTCTACGAGCAGTACTTC

v_gene: TRBV6-5
abundance: many
d_gene: -
j_gene: TRBJ2-7
len: 14
CDR3aa: CASSSGLGGYEQYF
CDR3nt: TGTGCCAGCAGTTCAGGGTTAGGGGGCTACGAGCAGTACTTC

v_gene: TRBV12-3/TRBV12-4
abundance: many
d_gene: -
j_gene: TRBJ2-1
len: 14
CDR3aa: CASVGGRTVGEQFF
CDR3nt: TGTGCCAGCGTAGGGGGGAGAACGGTGGGTGAGCAGTTCTTC

v_gene: TRBV29-1
abundance: -
d_gene: -
j_gene: TRBJ1-2
len: 12
CDR3aa: CSVGDKRDGYTF
CDR3nt: TGCAGCGTTGGGGATAAAAGAGATGGCTACACCTTC

v_gene: TRBV6-5
abundance: many
d_gene: -
j_gene: TRBJ2-7
len: 16
CDR3aa: CASSYSSPGPFFEQYF
CDR3nt: TGTGCCAGCAGTTACTCGTCCCCGGGACCGTTCTTCGAGCAGTACTTC

v_gene: TRBV28
abundance: many
d_gene: -
j_gene: TRBJ2-7
len: 14
CDR3aa: CASIAGQGYNEQYF
CDR3nt: TGTGCCAGCATTGCTGGGCAGGGCTACAACGAGCAGTACTTC

v_gene: TRBV19
abundance: -
d_gene: TRBD1
j_gene: TRBJ1-2
len: 13
CDR3aa: CATEQGANYGYTF
CDR3nt: TGTGCCACAGAACAGGGGGCTAACTATGGCTACACCTTC

v_gene: TRBV4-3
abundance: -
d_gene: TRBD2
j_gene: TRBJ2-1
len: 14
CDR3aa: CASSQGGGGNEQFF
CDR3nt: TGCGCCAGCAGCCAGGGTGGGGGGGGCAATGAGCAGTTCTTC

v_gene: TRBV20-1
abundance: few
d_gene: -
j_gene: TRBJ2-6
len: 14
CDR3aa: CSARERAGANVLTF
CDR3nt: TGCAGTGCTAGGGAGCGTGCTGGGGCCAACGTCCTGACTTTC

v_gene: TRBV20-1
abundance: -
d_gene: -
j_gene: TRBJ2-5
len: 15
CDR3aa: CSAYGGAGAEETQYF
CDR3nt: TGCAGTGCTTATGGAGGGGCAGGGGCCGAAGAGACCCAGTACTTC

v_gene: TRBV6-5
abundance: many
d_gene: -
j_gene: TRBJ2-7
len: 12
CDR3aa: CASNPGTGEQYF
CDR3nt: TGTGCCAGCAATCCGGGAACGGGCGAGCAGTACTTC

v_gene: TRBV5-1
abundance: -
d_gene: TRBD1
j_gene: TRBJ1-4
len: 16
CDR3aa: CASSRTGDTTNEKLFF
CDR3nt: TGCGCCAGCAGCCGGACAGGGGACACAACTAATGAAAAACTGTTTTTT

v_gene: TRBV7-2
abundance: few
d_gene: TRBD2
j_gene: TRBJ2-7
len: 16
CDR3aa: CASSRGTSVNTYEQYF
CDR3nt: TGTGCCAGCAGCCGAGGGACTAGCGTCAATACCTACGAGCAGTACTTC

v_gene: TRBV20-1
abundance: -
d_gene: -
j_gene: TRBJ2-1
len: 14
CDR3aa: CSARFGTGYNEQFF
CDR3nt: TGCAGTGCTCGTTTCGGGACTGGTTACAATGAGCAGTTCTTC

v_gene: TRBV10-3
abundance: many
d_gene: TRBD2
j_gene: TRBJ2-7
len: 14
CDR3aa: CATVGRGASYEQYF
CDR3nt: TGTGCCACCGTCGGGAGGGGGGCCTCCTACGAGCAGTACTTC

v_gene: TRBV29-1
abundance: few
d_gene: -
j_gene: TRBJ1-3
len: 12
CDR3aa: CSADQGGNTIYF
CDR3nt: TGCAGCGCTGACCAGGGTGGAAACACCATATATTTT

v_gene: TRBV7-2
abundance: many
d_gene: TRBD2
j_gene: TRBJ2-1
len: 17
CDR3aa: CASSGGLAGGSYNEQFF
CDR3nt: TGTGCCAGCAGCGGGGGACTAGCGGGAGGGTCCTACAATGAGCAGTTCTTC

v_gene: TRBV29-1
abundance: many
d_gene: -
j_gene: TRBJ2-3
len: 14
CDR3aa: CSAEATASTDTQYF
CDR3nt: TGCAGCGCCGAGGCGACAGCCAGCACAGATACGCAGTATTTT

v_gene: TRBV2
abundance: -
d_gene: -
j_gene: TRBJ2-5
len: 14
CDR3aa: CASSEVVGKETQYF
CDR3nt: TGTGCCAGCAGTGAAGTCGTGGGGAAAGAGACCCAGTACTTC

v_gene: TRBV4-3
abundance: -
d_gene: TRBD1
j_gene: TRBJ1-2
len: 15
CDR3aa: CASSQGPGQDYDYTF
CDR3nt: TGCGCCAGCAGCCAAGGGCCGGGACAGGACTATGACTACACCTTC

v_gene: TRBV6-7
abundance: few
d_gene: -
j_gene: TRBJ2-3
len: 16
CDR3aa: CASIPRDTWYTDTQYF
CDR3nt: TGTGCCAGCATCCCTCGAGACACGTGGTACACAGATACGCAGTATTTT

v_gene: TRBV19
abundance: -
d_gene: -
j_gene: TRBJ2-1
len: 13
CDR3aa: CATTGSSYNEQFF
CDR3nt: TGTGCCACCACAGGGAGCTCCTACAATGAGCAGTTCTTC

v_gene: TRBV30
abundance: many
d_gene: TRBD2
j_gene: TRBJ2-5
len: 13
CDR3aa: CAWTSGNQETQYF
CDR3nt: TGTGCCTGGACTAGCGGGAACCAAGAGACCCAGTACTTC

v_gene: TRBV7-6
abundance: many
d_gene: TRBD1
j_gene: TRBJ2-2
len: 16
CDR3aa: CASSLFSGTGTGELFF
CDR3nt: TGTGCCAGCAGCTTATTTTCCGGGACAGGCACCGGGGAGCTGTTTTTT

v_gene: TRBV4-3
abundance: -
d_gene: -
j_gene: TRBJ1-1
len: 16
CDR3aa: CASSQNQLLRNTEAFF
CDR3nt: TGCGCCAGCAGCCAAAATCAGTTACTCCGGAACACTGAAGCTTTCTTT

v_gene: TRBV7-9
abundance: -
d_gene: -
j_gene: TRBJ2-7
len: 15
CDR3aa: CASSSGLGAPYELYF
CDR3nt: TGTGCCAGCAGCTCTGGGTTGGGGGCTCCCTACGAGCTGTACTTC

v_gene: TRBV7-2
abundance: few
d_gene: TRBD1
j_gene: TRBJ2-7
len: 11
CDR3aa: CASRQGGEQYF
CDR3nt: TGTGCCAGCAGACAGGGGGGCGAGCAGTACTTC

v_gene: TRBV5-1
abundance: many
d_gene: -
j_gene: TRBJ2-1
len: 17
CDR3aa: CASSYSKGGLNYNEQFF
CDR3nt: TGCGCCAGCAGCTATAGCAAGGGGGGACTGAATTACAATGAGCAGTTCTTC

v_gene: TRBV5-1
abundance: -
d_gene: -
j_gene: TRBJ2-7
len: 14
CDR3aa: CASSVSGTPSEQYF
CDR3nt: TGCGCCAGCAGCGTATCCGGGACCCCTTCGGAGCAGTACTTC

v_gene: TRBV2
abundance: many
d_gene: TRBD2
j_gene: TRBJ2-7
len: 14
CDR3aa: CASLLAGVSYEQYF
CDR3nt: TGTGCCAGCCTCCTAGCGGGAGTTTCATACGAGCAGTACTTC

v_gene: TRBV20-1
abundance: many
d_gene: TRBD1
j_gene: TRBJ2-7
len: 12
CDR3aa: CSASQGANEQYF
CDR3nt: TGCAGTGCTAGTCAGGGGGCCAACGAGCAGTACTTC

v_gene: TRBV12-3/TRBV12-4
abundance: -
d_gene: -
j_gene: TRBJ2-1
len: 11
CDR3aa: CASSRENEQFF
CDR3nt: TGTGCCAGCAGCCGGGAGAATGAGCAGTTCTTC

v_gene: TRBV7-9
abundance: many
d_gene: TRBD1
j_gene: TRBJ2-1
len: 14
CDR3aa: CASRTGGSYNEQFF
CDR3nt: TGTGCCAGCAGGACAGGGGGGTCCTACAATGAGCAGTTCTTC

v_gene: TRBV12-3/TRBV12-4
abundance: few
d_gene: TRBD2
j_gene: TRBJ2-3
len: 16
CDR3aa: CASSLMEREREDTQYF
CDR3nt: TGTGCCAGCAGTTTGATGGAGCGGGAGAGAGAAGATACGCAGTATTTT

v_gene: TRBV20-1
abundance: few
d_gene: TRBD2
j_gene: TRBJ2-5
len: 14
CDR3aa: CSAYTVAGQETQYF
CDR3nt: TGCAGTGCATATACCGTAGCGGGCCAAGAGACCCAGTACTTC

v_gene: TRBV19
abundance: -
d_gene: -
j_gene: TRBJ1-2
len: 16
CDR3aa: CASTLGLTLSNYGYTF
CDR3nt: TGTGCCAGTACCCTAGGACTGACGCTTTCTAACTATGGCTACACCTTC

v_gene: TRBV14
abundance: few
d_gene: -
j_gene: TRBJ1-3
len: 13
CDR3aa: CASSQEVPGRAIF
CDR3nt: TGTGCCAGCAGCCAAGAGGTACCCGGACGCGCCATTTTT

v_gene: TRBV5-1
abundance: -
d_gene: TRBD2
j_gene: TRBJ2-2
len: 15
CDR3aa: CASSLGAGDTGELFF
CDR3nt: TGCGCCAGCAGCTTGGGAGCGGGAGACACCGGGGAGCTGTTTTTT

v_gene: TRBV7-8
abundance: -
d_gene: -
j_gene: TRBJ2-5
len: 13
CDR3aa: CASSMTREETQYF
CDR3nt: TGTGCCAGCAGCATGACTAGAGAGGAGACCCAGTACTTC

v_gene: TRBV20-1
abundance: -
d_gene: -
j_gene: TRBJ2-3
len: 16
CDR3aa: CCARVPLATSTDTQYF
CDR3nt: TGCTGTGCTAGAGTCCCTCTAGCGACATCCACAGATACGCAGTATTTT

v_gene: TRBV7-8
abundance: few
d_gene: -
j_gene: TRBJ2-1
len: 15
CDR3aa: CASSVSGFGIYEQFF
CDR3nt: TGTGCCAGCAGCGTAAGCGGTTTTGGGATTTATGAGCAGTTCTTC

v_gene: TRBV4-3
abundance: -
d_gene: -
j_gene: TRBJ2-4
len: 17
CDR3aa: CASSQEPVGGGAGIQYF
CDR3nt: TGCGCCAGCAGCCAAGAACCTGTCGGAGGAGGTGCGGGGATTCAGTACTTC

v_gene: TRBV10-3
abundance: -
d_gene: -
j_gene: TRBJ1-2
len: 10
CDR3aa: CAISEGAHTF
CDR3nt: TGTGCCATCAGTGAGGGGGCCCACACCTTC

v_gene: TRBV11-2
abundance: few
d_gene: -
j_gene: TRBJ2-4
len: 20
CDR3aa: CASSLGVHYRDRLAKNIQYF
CDR3nt: TGTGCCAGCAGCTTAGGGGTCCACTACAGGGACCGGCTAGCCAAAAACATTCAGTACTTC

v_gene: TRBV28
abundance: -
d_gene: TRBD1
j_gene: TRBJ2-7
len: 18
CDR3aa: CASSRVWGQEPRMGEQYF
CDR3nt: TGTGCCAGCAGCCGGGTGTGGGGACAGGAGCCCCGAATGGGCGAGCAGTACTTC

v_gene: TRBV4-3
abundance: many
d_gene: TRBD2
j_gene: TRBJ2-1
len: 15
CDR3aa: CASSQVAGGGHGQFF
CDR3nt: TGCGCCAGCAGCCAAGTAGCGGGAGGAGGACATGGCCAGTTCTTC